These 14 T cell receptor beta chains were sequenced from one sample in a study of cytomegalovirus exposure and HLA in healthy donors. Use of 60 Vbeta and 13 Jbeta primers characterized the PCR. Profiling relied on immunoSEQ multiplex PCR, and the TCRdb table lists in-frame clones only, not all of them. The repertoire consists of about 130,000 clones, with approximately 79% occurring once and the leading ten covering roughly 4.5%. Sequences were obtained from PBMCs. These receptors were taken from a young man in good health and CMV-seropositive.

V usage is TRBV6-6 and J usage is TRBJ2-1, with 10 bases lining up with TRBD1. J was trimmed by 6 bases and V by 4 bases; bases with no gene match: 3. The CDR3 length is 14 residues. Germline assignment: CDR1 MNHNY and CDR2 SVGAGI (reference sequence). CDR3 DNA: TGTGCCAGCAGTTCAGGACAGGGGGTCAATGAGCAGTTCTTC. Translated: CASSSGQGVNEQFF.

A single count supports this clone. The chain recombines TRBV19 with TRBJ2-1, with 10 nucleotides matching TRBD1. V was clipped by 4 bases and J by 12 bases; unmatched bases: 3. The CDR3 has 12 residues. Germline CDR1 is LNHDA and CDR2 is SQIVND (reference sequence). CDR3 sequence: CASSKGQGWQFF. CDR3 nucleotide sequence: TGTGCCAGTAGTAAGGGACAGGGGTGGCAGTTCTTC.

The chain links TRBV2 to TRBJ2-7; D is perhaps TRBD2 (6 bases). Trimming took 8 bases from V and 4 from J, leaving 12 bases between them. CDR1 and CDR2 from the germline V gene are SNHLY and FYNNEI. This CDR3 contains 12 residues. The CDR3 region has the DNA TGTGCCAGCCAAACCGGGGGTTACGAGCAGTACTTC. Amino acid sequence: CASQTGGYEQYF.

J is TRBJ2-2 and V is TRBV13, with no clear D. This CDR3 region has 17 residues. Germline V CDR1 and CDR2: PRHDT, FYEKMQ (reference sequence). Trimming stripped 4 bases from V and 0 bases from J, with 15 bases between. The CDR3 sequence is CASSSRVGGANTGELFF. DNA of the CDR3: TGTGCCAGCAGCTCTCGAGTTGGCGGTGCGAACACCGGGGAGCTGTTTTTT. Together with reference TRBV13 and TRBJ2-2, the CDR3 gives the full variable domain: AAGVIQSPRHLIKEKRETATLKCYPIPRHDTVYWYQQGPGQDPQFLISFYEKMQSDKGSIPDRFSAQQFSDYHSELNMSSLELGDSALYFCASSSRVGGANTGELFFGEGSRLTVL.

V usage is TRBV9 and J usage is TRBJ2-5; unclear D gene. Near its end, the DNA agrees better with TRBJ2-7, so the J call may be wrong. The germline V gene has CDR1 SGDLS and CDR2 YYNGEE. The CDR3 spans 14 residues. The CDR3 protein is CASSVRPDSYEQYF. Here the CDR3 DNA reads TGTGCCAGCAGCGTAAGGCCCGACTCCTACGAGCAGTACTTC.

This clone was observed a handful of times. V usage is TRBV5-1 and J usage is TRBJ1-4; TRBD1 might be the D (5 bases). CDR3 length equals 16 residues. V was trimmed by 4 bases and J by 5 bases, leaving 18 bases between them. CDR1 SGHRS and CDR2 YFSETQ come from the germline V gene. This CDR3 is CASSRGGSLGNEKLFF. As DNA, the CDR3 is TGCGCCAGCAGCCGGGGGGGGTCTCTAGGGAATGAAAAACTGTTTTTT.

The chain has TRBV7-9 and TRBJ2-5, with a weak D call TRBD1 (6 bases). Germline assignment: CDR1 SEHNR and CDR2 FQNEAQ (reference sequence). The CDR3 length is 16 residues. Deletions cut 5 bases from V and 3 bases from J, with 19 bases between. The CDR3 loop reads CASSTRVGAVEETQYF. CDR3 sequence (DNA): TGTGCCAGCAGCACGCGGGTGGGGGCGGTGGAAGAGACCCAGTACTTC. The complete variable domain, with remaining parts taken from reference TRBV7-9 and TRBJ2-5, reads DTGVSQNPRHKITKRGQNVTFRCDPISEHNRLYWYRQTLGQGPEFLTYFQNEAQLEKSRLLSDRFSAERPKGSFSTLEIQRTEQGDSAMYLCASSTRVGAVEETQYFGPGTRLLVL.

The CDR3 loop reads CASSQGRGGYEQYF. The CDR3 nucleotides are TGTGCCAGCAGCCAAGGTCGGGGAGGGTACGAGCAGTACTTC. The V and J genes are TRBV4-2 and TRBJ2-7, with TRBD2 matching over 7 bases. J lost 4 bases, V lost 1 base, and 4 bases had no gene match. CDR1 is LGHNA and CDR2 is YNFKEQ in the germline V gene. The CDR3 spans 14 residues.

The CDR3 region has the DNA TGTGCCAGCAGCCCAGGGACAGGGAGCTCCTATAATTCACCCCTCCACTTT. It specifies CASSPGTGSSYNSPLHF. The chain links TRBV5-5 to TRBJ1-6; TRBD1 aligns across 9 bases. Germline CDR1 reads SGHKS; CDR2 reads YYEKEE (reference sequence). After removal of 4 bases from V and 0 bases from J, the junction contained 5 bases not matched to a gene. This CDR3 has 17 amino acids.

The CDR3: CASSQATGSNQPQHF. The CDR3, as DNA: TGTGCCAGCAGCCAAGCCACGGGTAGCAATCAGCCCCAGCATTTT. This chain joins TRBV4-2 and TRBJ1-5; D gene ambiguous. The CDR3 is 15 residues long. The V and J ends lost 1 base and 0 bases respectively, with 7 bases between them. From germline, CDR1 is LGHNA and CDR2 YNFKEQ.

The chain employs TRBV30 and TRBJ2-1; 7 bases fit TRBD2. The CDR3 contains 11 residues. V lost 4 bases and J lost 15; bases outside the gene matches: 9. CDR1 and CDR2 from the germline V gene are GTSNPN and SVGIG (reference sequence). In nucleotides, the CDR3 is TGTGCCTGGACTAACCGGGACTATCGGTTCTTC. Encoded protein: CAWTNRDYRFF.

This clone was seen just once. The rearrangement joins TRBV7-2 to TRBJ1-6, with a tentative D call TRBD1 (5 bases). This CDR3 comprises 13 residues. Trimming removed 1 base at V and 14 bases at J, with 12 bases between. Germline lookup yields CDR1 SGHTA and CDR2 FQGNSA. The CDR3 bases are TGTGCCAGCAGCTTAGATAGGGGCAGCTCCCTCCACTTT. Amino acids: CASSLDRGSSLHF.

This clone was seen a single time. The gene calls are TRBV9 and TRBJ1-1; D call uncertain. The CDR3 consists of 13 residues. CDR1 and CDR2 from the germline V gene are SGDLS and YYNGEE. V was trimmed by 2 bases and J by 6 bases, leaving 11 bases between them. CDR3 coding DNA: TGTGCCAGCAGCGTTGAGGGTCTGCCTGAAGCTTTCTTT. Translated: CASSVEGLPEAFF.

In DNA form, the CDR3 reads TGCGCCAGCAGCTTAAGGGGTTCCGGTGAAAAACTGTTTTTT. Its protein is CASSLRGSGEKLFF. The chain recombines TRBV5-1 with TRBJ1-4; a weak D match, TRBD1 (5 bases). The CDR3 runs to 14 residues. Trimming stripped 2 bases from V and 7 bases from J, with 12 bases between. CDR1 is SGHRS, CDR2 YFSETQ, per germline.